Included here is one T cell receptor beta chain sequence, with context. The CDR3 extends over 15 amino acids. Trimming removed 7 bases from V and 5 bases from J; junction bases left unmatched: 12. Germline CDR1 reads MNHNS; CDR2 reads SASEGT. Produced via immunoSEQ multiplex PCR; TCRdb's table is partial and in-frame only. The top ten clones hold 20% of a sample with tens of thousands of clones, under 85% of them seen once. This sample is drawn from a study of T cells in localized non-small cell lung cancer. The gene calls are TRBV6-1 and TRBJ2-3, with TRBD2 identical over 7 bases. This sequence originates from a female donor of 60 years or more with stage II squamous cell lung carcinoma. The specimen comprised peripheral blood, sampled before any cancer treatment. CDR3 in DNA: TGTGCCAGCACTCTCTTAGCGGGCAGGGAAGATACGCAGTATTTT. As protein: CASTLLAGREDTQYF.